This entry describes one T cell receptor beta chain. What it binds is unknown. Following a re-call of the 5' RACE reads, TCRdb has one entry per CDR3 protein and lacks DNA. The sample is made up of a few hundred thousand distinct CDR3 sequences, and the top ten hold roughly 2.6% of it. Researchers collected 2 to 2.5 ml of blood per donor. Investigators pulled total RNA out of whole blood and did not sort T cells. The data are from a study of monozygotic twins with inflammatory bowel disease. Regarding the study as a whole: TCRbeta diversity (inverse Simpson) was lower in IBD patients than in healthy co-twins. Varied immunosuppressive treatments among patients may have increased repertoire variability.

The TCR originated in a human donor with ulcerative colitis or Crohn's disease, or a healthy co-twin of an affected twin (not recorded which). The sequenced sample was blood.

CDR3 sequence reads: CASSTRRLAGGPGEQFF. V gene TRBV6-5 combines with J gene TRBJ2-1; TCRdb returns TRBD2, unconfirmable since there is no DNA. CDR1 is MNHEY, CDR2 SVGAGI, per germline. The CDR3 has 17 amino acids.